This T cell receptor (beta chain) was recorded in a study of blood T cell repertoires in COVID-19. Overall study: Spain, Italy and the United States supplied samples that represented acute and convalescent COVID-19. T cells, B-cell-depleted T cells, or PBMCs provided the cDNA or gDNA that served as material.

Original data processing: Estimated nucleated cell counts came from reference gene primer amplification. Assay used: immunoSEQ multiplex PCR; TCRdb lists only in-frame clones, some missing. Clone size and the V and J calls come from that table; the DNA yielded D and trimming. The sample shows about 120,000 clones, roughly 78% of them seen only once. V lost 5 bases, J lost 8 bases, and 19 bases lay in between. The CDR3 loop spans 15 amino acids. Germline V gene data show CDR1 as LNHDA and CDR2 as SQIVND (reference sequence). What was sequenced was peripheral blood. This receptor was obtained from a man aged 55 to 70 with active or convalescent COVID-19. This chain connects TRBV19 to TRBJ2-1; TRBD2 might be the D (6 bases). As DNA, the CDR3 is TGTGCCAGTAGTCCCCCCAGGAGGGCAGTCGATGAGCAGTTCTTC. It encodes CASSPPRRAVDEQFF.